This note documents a single TCR beta chain sequence. Trimming removed 2 bases from V and 0 bases from J; junction bases left unmatched: 2. The CDR3 contains 16 residues. Per the germline V gene, CDR1 is KGHDR and CDR2 is SFDVKD. TCRdb's table, derived via immunoSEQ multiplex PCR, lists solely in-frame clones and lacks some. The profile shows about 170,000 clones, about 80% of them singletons. The sample is drawn from a study of blood T cell repertoires in COVID-19. Study-wide context: Spain, Italy and the United States supplied samples that represented acute and convalescent COVID-19.

The specimen was PBMCs or T cells enriched from blood (not recorded which). This TCR came from a woman aged 70-85 years in a cohort exposed to, infected with or recovered from COVID-19 (not recorded which). This rearrangement joins TRBV24-1 to TRBJ2-2; TRBD2 matches 7 bases. The CDR3 here is CATSDWGGTNTGELFF. DNA of the CDR3: TGTGCCACCAGTGATTGGGGGGGGACGAACACCGGGGAGCTGTTTTTT.